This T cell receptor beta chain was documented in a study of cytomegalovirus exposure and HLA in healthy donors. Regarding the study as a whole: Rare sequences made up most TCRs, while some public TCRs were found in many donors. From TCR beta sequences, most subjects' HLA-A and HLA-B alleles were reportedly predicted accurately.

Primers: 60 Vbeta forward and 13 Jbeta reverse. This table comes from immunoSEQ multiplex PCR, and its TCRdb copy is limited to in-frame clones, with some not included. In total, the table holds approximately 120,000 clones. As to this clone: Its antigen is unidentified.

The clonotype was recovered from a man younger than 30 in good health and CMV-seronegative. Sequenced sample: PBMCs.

Written as DNA, the CDR3 is TGTGCCAGCAGCGGACAGGATGGGTATAACTATGGCTACACCTTC. The encoded protein is CASSGQDGYNYGYTF. V and J are TRBV6-1 and TRBJ1-2; 7 bases are a match to TRBD1. The germline V gene has CDR1 MNHNS and CDR2 SASEGT. The V and J ends lost 6 bases and 1 base, in that order; junction bases with no gene match: 8. There are 15 residues in the CDR3.